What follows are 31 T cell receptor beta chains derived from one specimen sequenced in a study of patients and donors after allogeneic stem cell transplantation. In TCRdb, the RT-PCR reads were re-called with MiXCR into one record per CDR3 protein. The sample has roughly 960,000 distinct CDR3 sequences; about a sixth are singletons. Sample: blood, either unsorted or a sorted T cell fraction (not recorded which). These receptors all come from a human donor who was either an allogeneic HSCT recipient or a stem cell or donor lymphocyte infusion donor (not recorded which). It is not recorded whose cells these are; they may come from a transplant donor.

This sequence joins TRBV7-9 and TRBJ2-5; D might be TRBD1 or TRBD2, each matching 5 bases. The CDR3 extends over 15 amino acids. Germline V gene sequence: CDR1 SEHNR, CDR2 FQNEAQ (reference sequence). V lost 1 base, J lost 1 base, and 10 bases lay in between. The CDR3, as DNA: TGTGCCAGCAGCTTAGAAAGGGGAGTCCAAGAGACCCAGTACTTC. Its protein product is CASSLERGVQETQYF. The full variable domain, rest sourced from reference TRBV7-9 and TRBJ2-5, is DTGVSQNPRHKITKRGQNVTFRCDPISEHNRLYWYRQTLGQGPEFLTYFQNEAQLEKSRLLSDRFSAERPKGSFSTLEIQRTEQGDSAMYLCASSLERGVQETQYFGPGTRLLVL.

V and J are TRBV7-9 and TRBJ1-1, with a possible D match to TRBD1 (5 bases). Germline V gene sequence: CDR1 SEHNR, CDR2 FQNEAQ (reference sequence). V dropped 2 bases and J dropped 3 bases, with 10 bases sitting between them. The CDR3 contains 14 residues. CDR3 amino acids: CASSLYQGYTEAFF. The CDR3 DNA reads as TGTGCCAGCAGCTTATACCAGGGATACACTGAAGCTTTCTTT.

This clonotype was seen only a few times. The DNA of the CDR3 is TGTGCCAGCAGTGGGCCGACGGTAATGAACACTGAAGCTTTCTTT. Its translation is CASSGPTVMNTEAFF. The chain recombines TRBV25-1 with TRBJ1-1; D is ambiguous. CDR3 length: 15 amino acids. Germline loops: CDR1 MGHDK, CDR2 SYGVNS. V shed 4 bases and J shed 0 bases, with 12 bases lying between them.

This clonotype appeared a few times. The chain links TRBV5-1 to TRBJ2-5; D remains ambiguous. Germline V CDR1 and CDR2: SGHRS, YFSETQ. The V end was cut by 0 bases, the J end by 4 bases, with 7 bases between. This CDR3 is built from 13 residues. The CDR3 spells CASSLGEVETQYF. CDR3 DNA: TGCGCCAGCAGCTTGGGAGAGGTAGAGACCCAGTACTTC.

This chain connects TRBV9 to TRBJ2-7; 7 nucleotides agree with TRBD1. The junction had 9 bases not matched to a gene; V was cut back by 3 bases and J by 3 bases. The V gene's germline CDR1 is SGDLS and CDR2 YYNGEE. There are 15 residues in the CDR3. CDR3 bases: TGTGCCAGCAGCGGCCGGGACAGCCGAAACTACGAGCAGTACTTC. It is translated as CASSGRDSRNYEQYF. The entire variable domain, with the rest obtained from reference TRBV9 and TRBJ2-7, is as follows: DSGVTQTPKHLITATGQRVTLRCSPRSGDLSVYWYQQSLDQGLQFLIQYYNGEERAKGNILERFSAQQFPDLHSELNLSSLELGDSALYFCASSGRDSRNYEQYFGPGTRLTVT.

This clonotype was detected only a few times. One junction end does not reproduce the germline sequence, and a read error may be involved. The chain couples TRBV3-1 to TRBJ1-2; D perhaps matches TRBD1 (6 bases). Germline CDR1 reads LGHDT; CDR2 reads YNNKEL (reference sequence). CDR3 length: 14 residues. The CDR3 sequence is CANSRGTSPDGYTF. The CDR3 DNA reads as TGTGCCAACAGCCGTGGGACAAGCCCTGATGGCTACACCTTC.

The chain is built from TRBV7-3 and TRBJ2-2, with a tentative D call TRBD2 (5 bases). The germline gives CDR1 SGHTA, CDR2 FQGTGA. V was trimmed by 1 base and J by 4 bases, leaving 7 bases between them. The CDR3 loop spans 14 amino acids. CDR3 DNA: TGTGCCAGCAGCTTAAGTCGGGGCACCGGGGAGCTGTTTTTT. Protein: CASSLSRGTGELFF.

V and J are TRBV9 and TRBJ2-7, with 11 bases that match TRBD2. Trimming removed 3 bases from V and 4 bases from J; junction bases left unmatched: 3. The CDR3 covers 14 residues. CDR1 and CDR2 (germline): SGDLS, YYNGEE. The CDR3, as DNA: TGTGCCAGCAGCGGTAGCGGGAGGGCGTACGAGCAGTACTTC. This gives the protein CASSGSGRAYEQYF.

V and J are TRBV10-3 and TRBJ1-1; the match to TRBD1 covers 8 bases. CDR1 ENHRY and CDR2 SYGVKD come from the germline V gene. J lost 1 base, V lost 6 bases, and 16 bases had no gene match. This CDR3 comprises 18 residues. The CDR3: CAIRVDSGTGQPNTEAFF. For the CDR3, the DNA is TGTGCCATCAGAGTAGATTCCGGGACAGGACAACCGAACACTGAAGCTTTCTTT.

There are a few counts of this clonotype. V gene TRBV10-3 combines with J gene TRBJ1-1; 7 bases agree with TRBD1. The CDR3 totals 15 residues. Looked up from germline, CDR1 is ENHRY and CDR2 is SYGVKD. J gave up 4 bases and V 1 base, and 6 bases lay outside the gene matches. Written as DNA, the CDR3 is TGTGCCATCAGTGAGTTACAGGGGTCGAGCACTGAAGCTTTCTTT. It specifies CAISELQGSSTEAFF.

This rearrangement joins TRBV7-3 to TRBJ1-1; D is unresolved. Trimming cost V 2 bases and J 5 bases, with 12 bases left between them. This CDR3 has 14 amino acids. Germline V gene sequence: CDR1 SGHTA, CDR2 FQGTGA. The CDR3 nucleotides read TGTGCCAGCAGCTTAGGGCCGTTAGGGACTGAAGCTTTCTTT. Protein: CASSLGPLGTEAFF.

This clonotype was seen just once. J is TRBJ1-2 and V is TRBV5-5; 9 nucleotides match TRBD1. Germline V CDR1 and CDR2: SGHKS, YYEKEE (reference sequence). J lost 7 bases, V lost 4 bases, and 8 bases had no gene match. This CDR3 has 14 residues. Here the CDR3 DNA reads TGTGCCAGCAGCCCAATGACAGGGGGACGTGGCTACACCTTC. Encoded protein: CASSPMTGGRGYTF.

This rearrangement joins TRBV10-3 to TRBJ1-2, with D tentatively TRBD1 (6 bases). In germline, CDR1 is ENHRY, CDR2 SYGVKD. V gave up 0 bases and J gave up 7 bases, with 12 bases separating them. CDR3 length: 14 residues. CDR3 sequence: CAISESQGHRGYTF. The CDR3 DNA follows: TGTGCCATCAGTGAGTCGCAGGGACATCGTGGCTACACCTTC.

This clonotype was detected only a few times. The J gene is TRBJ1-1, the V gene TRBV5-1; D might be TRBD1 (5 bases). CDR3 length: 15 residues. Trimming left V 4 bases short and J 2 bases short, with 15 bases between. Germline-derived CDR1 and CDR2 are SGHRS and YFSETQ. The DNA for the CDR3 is TGCGCCAGCAGCCCGACAGCGTCCGAAAACACTGAAGCTTTCTTT. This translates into CASSPTASENTEAFF.

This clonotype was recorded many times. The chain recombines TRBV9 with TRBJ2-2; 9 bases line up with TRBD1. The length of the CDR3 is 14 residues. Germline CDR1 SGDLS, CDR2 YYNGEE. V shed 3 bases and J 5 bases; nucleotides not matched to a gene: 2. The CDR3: CASSAGQGTGELFF. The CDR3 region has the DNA TGTGCCAGCAGCGCGGGACAGGGAACCGGGGAGCTGTTTTTT.

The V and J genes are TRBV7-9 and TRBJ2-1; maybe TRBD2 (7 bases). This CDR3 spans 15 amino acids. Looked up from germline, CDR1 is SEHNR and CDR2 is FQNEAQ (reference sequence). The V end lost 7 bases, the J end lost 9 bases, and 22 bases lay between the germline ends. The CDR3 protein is CASTQGISGLGEQFF. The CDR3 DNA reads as TGTGCCAGCACCCAGGGGATTAGCGGGTTAGGTGAGCAGTTCTTC.

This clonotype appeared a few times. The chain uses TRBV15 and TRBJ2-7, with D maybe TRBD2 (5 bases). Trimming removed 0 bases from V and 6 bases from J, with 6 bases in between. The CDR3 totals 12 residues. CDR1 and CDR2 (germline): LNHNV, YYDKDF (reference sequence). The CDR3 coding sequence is TGTGCCACCAGCAGAGACCGGGGCGAGCAGTACTTC. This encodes CATSRDRGEQYF.

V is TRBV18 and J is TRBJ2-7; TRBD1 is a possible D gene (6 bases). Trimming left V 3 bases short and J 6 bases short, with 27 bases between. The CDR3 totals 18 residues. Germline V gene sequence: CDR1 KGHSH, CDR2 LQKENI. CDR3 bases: TGTGCCAGCTCACCCTTCAATGGTGGGGTCCGGGACAACATCGAGCAGTACTTC. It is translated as CASSPFNGGVRDNIEQYF.

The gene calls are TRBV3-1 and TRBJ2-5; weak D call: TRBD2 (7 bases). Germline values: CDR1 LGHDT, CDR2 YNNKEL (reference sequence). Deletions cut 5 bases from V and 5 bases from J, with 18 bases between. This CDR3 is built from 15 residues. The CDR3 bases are TGTGCCAGCAGCGAAGGACTAGGAGGGGGTGAGACCCAGTACTTC. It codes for CASSEGLGGGETQYF.

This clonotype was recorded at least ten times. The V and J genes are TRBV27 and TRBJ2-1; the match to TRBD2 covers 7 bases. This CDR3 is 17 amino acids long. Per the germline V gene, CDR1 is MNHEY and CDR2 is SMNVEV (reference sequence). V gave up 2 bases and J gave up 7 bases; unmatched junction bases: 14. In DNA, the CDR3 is TGTGCCAGCAGTTTAATGTTTGGGATCAGCGGGAAAAATGAGCAGTTCTTC. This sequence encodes CASSLMFGISGKNEQFF.

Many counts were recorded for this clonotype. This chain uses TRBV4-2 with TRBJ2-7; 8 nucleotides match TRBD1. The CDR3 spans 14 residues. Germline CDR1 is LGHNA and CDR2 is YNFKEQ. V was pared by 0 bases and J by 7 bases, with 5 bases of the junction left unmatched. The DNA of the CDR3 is TGTGCCAGCAGCCAAGATCAGGGGGCAAGAGAGCAGTACTTC. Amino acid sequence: CASSQDQGAREQYF.

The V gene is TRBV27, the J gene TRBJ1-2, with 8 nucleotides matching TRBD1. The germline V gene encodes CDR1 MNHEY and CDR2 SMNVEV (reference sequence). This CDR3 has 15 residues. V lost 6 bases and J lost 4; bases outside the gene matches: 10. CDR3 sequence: CASSPGQVGIYGYTF. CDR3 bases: TGTGCCAGCAGCCCGGGACAGGTCGGGATCTATGGCTACACCTTC.

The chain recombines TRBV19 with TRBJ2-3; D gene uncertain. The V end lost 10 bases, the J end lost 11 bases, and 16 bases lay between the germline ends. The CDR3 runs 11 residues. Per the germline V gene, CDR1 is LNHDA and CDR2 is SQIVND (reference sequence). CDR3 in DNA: TGTGCCACCCTGGGTGGTATAAGGCAGTATTTT. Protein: CATLGGIRQYF.

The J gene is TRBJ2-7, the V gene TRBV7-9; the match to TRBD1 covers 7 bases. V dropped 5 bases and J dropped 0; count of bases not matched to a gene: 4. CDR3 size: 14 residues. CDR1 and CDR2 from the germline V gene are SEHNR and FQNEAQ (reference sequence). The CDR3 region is CASSMTGTSYEQYF. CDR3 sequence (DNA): TGTGCCAGCAGCATGACAGGGACCTCCTACGAGCAGTACTTC.

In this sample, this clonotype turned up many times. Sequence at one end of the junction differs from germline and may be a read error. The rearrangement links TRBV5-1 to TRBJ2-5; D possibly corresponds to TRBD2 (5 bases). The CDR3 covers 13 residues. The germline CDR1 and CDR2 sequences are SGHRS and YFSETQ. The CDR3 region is CASSLGGQETQYF. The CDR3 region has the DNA TGTGCCAGCAGCTTAGGCGGGCAAGAGACCCAGTACTTC. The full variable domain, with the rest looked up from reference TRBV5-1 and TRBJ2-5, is KAGVTQTPRYLIKTRGQQVTLSCSPISGHRSVSWYQQTPGQGLQFLFEYFSETQRNKGNFPGRFSGRQFSNSRSEMNVSTLELGDSALYLCASSLGGQETQYFGPGTRLLVL.

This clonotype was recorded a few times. CDR3 bases: TGTGCCAGCAGTGATACAGGACCCAACCGTCGCGGGACCCAGTACTTC. It codes for CASSDTGPNRRGTQYF. The chain couples TRBV25-1 to TRBJ2-5, with D possibly being TRBD1 (5 bases). This CDR3 is 16 amino acids long. CDR1 and CDR2 from the germline V gene are MGHDK and SYGVNS. V shed 3 bases and J shed 7 bases, with 21 bases lying between them.

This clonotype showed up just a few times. The CDR3: CSARRPGTRGNTEAFF. The DNA for the CDR3 is TGCAGTGCCCGAAGGCCCGGGACACGGGGGAACACTGAAGCTTTCTTT. This chain joins TRBV20-1 and TRBJ1-1; TRBD1 might be the D (6 bases). CDR1 is DFQATT, CDR2 SNEGSKA, per germline (reference sequence). The CDR3 length is 16 residues. Trimming removed 6 bases from V and 1 base from J, with 21 bases in between.

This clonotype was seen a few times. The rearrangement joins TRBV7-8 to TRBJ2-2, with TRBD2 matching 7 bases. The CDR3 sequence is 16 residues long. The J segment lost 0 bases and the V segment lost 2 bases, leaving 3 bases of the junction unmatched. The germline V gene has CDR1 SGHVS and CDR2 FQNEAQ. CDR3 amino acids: CASSLPAGPNTGELFF. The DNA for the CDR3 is TGTGCCAGCAGCTTACCAGCGGGGCCGAACACCGGGGAGCTGTTTTTT.

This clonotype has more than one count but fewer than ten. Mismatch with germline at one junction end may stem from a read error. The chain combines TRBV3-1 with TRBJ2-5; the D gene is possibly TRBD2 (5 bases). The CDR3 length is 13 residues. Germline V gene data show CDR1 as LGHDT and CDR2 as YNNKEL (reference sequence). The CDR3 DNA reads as TGTGCCAGCAGCCACCTAAAACACCGCAAGACTAACTTC. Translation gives CASSHLKHRKTNF.

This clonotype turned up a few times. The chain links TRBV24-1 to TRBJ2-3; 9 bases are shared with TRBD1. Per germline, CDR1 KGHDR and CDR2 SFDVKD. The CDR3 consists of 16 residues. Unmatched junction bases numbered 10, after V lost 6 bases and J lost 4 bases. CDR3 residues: CATSPTGGVEADTQYF. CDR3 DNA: TGTGCCACCAGTCCGACAGGGGGTGTTGAGGCAGATACGCAGTATTTT.

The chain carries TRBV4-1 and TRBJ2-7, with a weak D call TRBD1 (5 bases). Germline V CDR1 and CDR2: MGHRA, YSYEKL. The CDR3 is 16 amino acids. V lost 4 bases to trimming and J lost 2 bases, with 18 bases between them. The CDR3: CASSPFTGEGAYEQYF. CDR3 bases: TGCGCCAGCAGCCCGTTCACTGGGGAAGGGGCCTACGAGCAGTACTTC.